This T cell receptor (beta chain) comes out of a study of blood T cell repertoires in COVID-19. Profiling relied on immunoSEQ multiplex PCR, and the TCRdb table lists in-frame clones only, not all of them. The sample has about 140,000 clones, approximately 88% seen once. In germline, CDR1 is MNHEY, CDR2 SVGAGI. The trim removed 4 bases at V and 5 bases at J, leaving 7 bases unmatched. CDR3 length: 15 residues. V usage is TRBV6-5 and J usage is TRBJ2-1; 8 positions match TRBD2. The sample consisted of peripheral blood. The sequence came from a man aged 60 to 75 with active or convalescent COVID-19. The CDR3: CASSSAGVRHNEQFF. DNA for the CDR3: TGTGCCAGCAGTTCAGCGGGAGTTCGCCACAATGAGCAGTTCTTC.